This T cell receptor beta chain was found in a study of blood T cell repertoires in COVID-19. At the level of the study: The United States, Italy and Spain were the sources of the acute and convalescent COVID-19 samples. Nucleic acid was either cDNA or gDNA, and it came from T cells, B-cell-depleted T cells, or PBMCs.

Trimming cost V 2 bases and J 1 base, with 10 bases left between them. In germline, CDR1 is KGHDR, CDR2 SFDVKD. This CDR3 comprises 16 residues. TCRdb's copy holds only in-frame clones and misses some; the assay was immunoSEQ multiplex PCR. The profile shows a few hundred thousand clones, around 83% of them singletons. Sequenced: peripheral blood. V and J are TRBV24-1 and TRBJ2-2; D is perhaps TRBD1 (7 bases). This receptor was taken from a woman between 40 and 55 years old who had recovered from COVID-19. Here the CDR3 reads CATSDSGGMNTGELFF. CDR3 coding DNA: TGTGCCACCAGTGATTCAGGGGGGATGAACACCGGGGAGCTGTTTTTT.